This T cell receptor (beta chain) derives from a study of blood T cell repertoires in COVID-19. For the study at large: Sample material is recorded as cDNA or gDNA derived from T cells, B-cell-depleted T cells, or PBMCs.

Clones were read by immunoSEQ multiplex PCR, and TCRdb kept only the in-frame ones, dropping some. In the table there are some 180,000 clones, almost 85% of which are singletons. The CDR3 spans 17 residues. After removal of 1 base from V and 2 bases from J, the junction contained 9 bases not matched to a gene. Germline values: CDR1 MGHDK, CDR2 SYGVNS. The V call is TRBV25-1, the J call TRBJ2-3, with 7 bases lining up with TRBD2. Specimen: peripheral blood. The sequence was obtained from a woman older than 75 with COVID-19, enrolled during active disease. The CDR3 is CASSEFKTGGNTDTQYF. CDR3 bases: TGTGCCAGCAGTGAATTTAAGACGGGGGGTAACACAGATACGCAGTATTTT.